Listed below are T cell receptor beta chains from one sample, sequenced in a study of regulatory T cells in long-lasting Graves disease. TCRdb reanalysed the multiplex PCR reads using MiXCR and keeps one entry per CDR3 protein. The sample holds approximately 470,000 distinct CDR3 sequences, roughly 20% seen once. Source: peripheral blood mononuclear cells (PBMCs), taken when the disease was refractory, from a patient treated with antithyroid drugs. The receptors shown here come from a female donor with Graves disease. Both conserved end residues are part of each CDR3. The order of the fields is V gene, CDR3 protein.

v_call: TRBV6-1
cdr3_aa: CATRQPGELFF

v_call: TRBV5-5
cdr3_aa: CASTPAGTNTEAFF

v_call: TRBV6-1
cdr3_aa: CASSTPDRGTGELFF

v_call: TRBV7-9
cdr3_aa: CASSSDSGLNQPQHF

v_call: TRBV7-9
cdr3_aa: CASSARDPNRETQYF

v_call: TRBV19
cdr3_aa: CASSMQGFYTF

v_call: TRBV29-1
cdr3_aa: CSVPGPSKNIQYF

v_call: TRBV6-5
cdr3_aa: CASSSPGLDQPQHF

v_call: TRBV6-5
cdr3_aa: CASSYSIWVLAYQETQYF

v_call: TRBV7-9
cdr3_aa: CASSLVGSLTRDEQFF

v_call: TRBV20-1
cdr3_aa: CSARFWDGEYLGQYF

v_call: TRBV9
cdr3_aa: CASSAATAYEQYF

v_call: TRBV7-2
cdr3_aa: CASSLDPSNQPQHF

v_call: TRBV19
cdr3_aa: CASSMRGVNTGELFF

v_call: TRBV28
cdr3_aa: CASSPTGGVGYEQYF

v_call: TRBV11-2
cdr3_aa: CASSLEPGGPGETQYF

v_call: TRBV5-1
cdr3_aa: CASSFYPGQGWYGYTF

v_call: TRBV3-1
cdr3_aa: CASSLLAGVVDTQYF

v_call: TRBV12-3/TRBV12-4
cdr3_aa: CASTRTAPTGELFF

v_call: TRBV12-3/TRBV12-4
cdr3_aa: CASSATGLASEQYF

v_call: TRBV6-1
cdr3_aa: CASSMIYGAEAFF

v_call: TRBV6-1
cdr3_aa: CASRPTDLYGYTF

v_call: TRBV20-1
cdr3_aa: CSARDRPFGDVSFF

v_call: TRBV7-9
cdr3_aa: CASSLLSGGPYYEQYF

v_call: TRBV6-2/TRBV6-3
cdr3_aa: CASSYSPGLGTGPSQPQHF

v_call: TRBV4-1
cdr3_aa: CASSQGLLDGATMIRNRWEQYF

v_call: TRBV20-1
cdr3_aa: CSARETGGSPQHF

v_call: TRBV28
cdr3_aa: CASGGWGSYEQYF

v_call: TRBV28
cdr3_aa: CASSFGSHTQYF

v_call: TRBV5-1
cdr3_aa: CASSWSGRLNTGELFF

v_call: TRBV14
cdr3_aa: CASRKTGGETQYF

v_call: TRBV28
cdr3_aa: CASGQGANYGYTF

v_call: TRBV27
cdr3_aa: CASSPRGSGYGYTF

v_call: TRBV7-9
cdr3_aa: CASSYTVGTEAFF

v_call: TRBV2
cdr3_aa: CASTRDPTGELFF

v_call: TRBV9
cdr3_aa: CASSSTDGYEQYF

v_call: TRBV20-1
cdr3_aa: CSAGRSNQPQHF

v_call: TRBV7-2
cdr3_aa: CASTLTGLTTDTQYF

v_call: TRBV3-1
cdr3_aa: CASSPRSGGFYGYTF

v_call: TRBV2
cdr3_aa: CASSVQPLSTGELFF